This T cell receptor beta chain was captured by sequencing in a study of blood T cells in healthy people across ages. The study's findings and limits: Shifts in expanded clonotypes may have been confounded by donor CMV status, which was unknown. Older age coincided with a roughly linear decline in TCR beta diversity per million T cells.

This clonotype was seen only a few times. Its antigen is still unknown. This CDR3 is built from 17 residues. The germline V gene has CDR1 SGHTA and CDR2 FQGTGA. Trimming cost V 2 bases and J 3 bases; bases outside gene matches: 10. A J-beta primer mix and a sample-barcoded 5' primer were used in a second PCR of roughly 7 to 12 cycles. Every individual sample yielded 3 million or more paired-end reads (each containing CDR3). TCRdb recomputed calls from the 5' RACE reads with MiXCR, one row per CDR3 protein. The table includes about 2 million distinct CDR3 sequences, roughly 50% detected once. Sequencing used blood. The J gene is TRBJ2-1, the V gene TRBV7-3; 7 nucleotides align to TRBD1. This TCR came from a woman aged 40 to 50 in good health. Here the CDR3 DNA reads TGTGCCAGCAGCTTAGTCCACAGGGGCGCGAACTACAATGAGCAGTTCTTC. As protein: CASSLVHRGANYNEQFF.